This T cell receptor (beta chain) derives from a study of human T cells and chemical hapten exposure. In its sample, this clonotype was seen many times. Trimming took 6 bases from V and 7 from J, leaving 11 bases between them. The CDR3 is 12 residues long. Germline-derived CDR1 and CDR2 are ENHRY and SYGVKD. Time point in this sample: patch test 3, about 24 weeks after DPC sensitization. Treatment given: therapeutic diphenylcyclopropenone sensitization with weekly scalp DPC. Sample donors consisted of patients with alopecia, aged 18 to 70 years, who were suitable for DPC. Total RNA came from unfractionated whole blood. TCRdb fed the RACE reads into MiXCR, producing one record per CDR3 protein. The repertoire includes tens of thousands of distinct CDR3 sequences, 11% of them detected once, and roughly 3.7% sits in the top ten.

The genes are TRBV10-3 and TRBJ2-3; no clear D. The TCR sequence derives from a woman between 45 and 65 years old with alopecia areata. Some clones in this sample may be carry-over from other donors' samples. Sequences were derived from whole blood, sampled in connection with sensitization to the hapten diphenylcyclopropenone (DPC). This CDR3 is CAISLSSYTQYF. In nucleotides, the CDR3 is TGTGCCATCAGCCTGAGCAGCTATACGCAGTATTTT.